Listed here are 29 T cell receptor beta chains from one sample, sequenced in a study of TIL therapy for anti-PD-1-resistant metastatic lung cancer. The time point here: pre-treatment sample, taken before nivolumab and TIL therapy. Tumor tissue came from excised metastases, mostly pleural nodules or supraclavicular lymph nodes. The immunoSEQ assay was v3. The assay was immunoSEQ multiplex PCR, and TCRdb's table has in-frame clones only and misses some. The table records 45,000 to 50,000 clones, just over 70% of them present only once. Here the sequenced sample was tumor tissue, taken at baseline. The receptors were gathered from a person between 25 and 80 years old with non-small cell lung cancer.

This chain links TRBV5-1 with TRBJ2-6, with TRBD1 matching over 9 bases. CDR1 and CDR2 (germline): SGHRS, YFSETQ. With V trimmed by 3 bases and J by 1 base, 5 bases remained unmatched. CDR3 length: 17 residues. CDR3 in DNA: TGCGCCAGCAGCTGGACAGGGGCCCCGTCTGGGGCCAACGTCCTGACTTTC. As protein: CASSWTGAPSGANVLTF.

The chain uses TRBV21-1 and TRBJ1-2; the table's D call, TRBD1, has no DNA check behind it. TRBV21-1 is marked as a pseudogene. The CDR3 extends over 12 amino acids. The CDR3 region has the DNA TGTGCCAGCGGAAAGGGGGACTATGGCTACACCTTC. As protein: CASGKGDYGYTF.

The sample holds a few counts of this clone. The J gene is TRBJ1-2, the V gene TRBV28; TRBD1 is a possible D gene (5 bases). Germline loops: CDR1 MDHEN, CDR2 SYDVKM. Trimming removed 8 bases at V and 1 base at J, with 14 bases between. CDR3 length: 14 amino acids. The CDR3 protein is CASEEGDFNYGYTF. The CDR3 nucleotides are TGTGCCAGCGAGGAAGGGGACTTTAACTATGGCTACACCTTC.

The V gene is TRBV5-6, the J gene TRBJ2-2; possible D gene TRBD1, 6 bases. Looked up from germline, CDR1 is SGHDT and CDR2 is YYEEEE. Trimming removed 6 bases from V and 3 bases from J, with 15 bases in between. The CDR3 runs 15 residues. The CDR3 reads CASTLRTAYTGELFF. The CDR3 DNA follows: TGTGCCAGCACCTTACGGACAGCTTACACCGGGGAGCTGTTTTTT.

The rearrangement links TRBV29-1 to TRBJ2-7, with 8 nucleotides matching TRBD2. Trimming at V came to 4 bases and at J to 0 bases, leaving 8 bases not matched to a gene. The CDR3 runs 15 residues. Germline V gene data show CDR1 as SQVTM and CDR2 as ANQGSEA. The CDR3 nucleotides are TGCAGCGTTGGGGTTAGCGGGACTAGCTCCTACGAGCAGTACTTC. As protein: CSVGVSGTSSYEQYF.

V gene TRBV6-1 combines with J gene TRBJ1-4, with 10 bases lining up with TRBD1. The J segment lost 7 bases and the V segment lost 4 bases, leaving 15 bases of the junction unmatched. Germline-derived CDR1 and CDR2 are MNHNS and SASEGT. The CDR3 extends over 18 amino acids. The CDR3 region is CASSGPPGQGTRSEKLFF. CDR3 nucleotide sequence: TGTGCCAGCAGTGGACCTCCGGGACAGGGGACGAGAAGTGAAAAACTGTTTTTT.

The chain combines TRBV7-9 with TRBJ1-5; no definite D call. The V gene lost 6 bases and the J gene lost 1 base, with 7 bases spanning the gap. There are 13 residues in the CDR3. Germline CDR1 is SEHNR and CDR2 is FQNEAQ (reference sequence). The CDR3 loop reads CASRPLSNQPQHF. The CDR3, as DNA: TGTGCCAGCAGACCTTTAAGCAATCAGCCCCAGCATTTT. Full variable domain (remainder filled in from reference TRBV7-9 and TRBJ1-5): DTGVSQNPRHKITKRGQNVTFRCDPISEHNRLYWYRQTLGQGPEFLTYFQNEAQLEKSRLLSDRFSAERPKGSFSTLEIQRTEQGDSAMYLCASRPLSNQPQHFGDGTRLSIL.

This rearrangement joins TRBV9 to TRBJ2-3; 10 nucleotides agree with TRBD2. Germline V gives CDR1 SGDLS, CDR2 YYNGEE. Unmatched junction bases numbered 11, after V lost 4 bases and J lost 6 bases. The CDR3 is made up of 16 amino acids. CDR3 DNA: TGTGCCAGCAGCAGACTGGGACTAGCGCTCCGGGATACGCAGTATTTT. As protein: CASSRLGLALRDTQYF.

This chain connects TRBV6-5 to TRBJ1-2; D ambiguous. Between the trimmed V and J ends, which lost 5 bases and 7 bases, there was a span of 11 bases. The CDR3 runs to 12 residues. The germline CDR1 and CDR2 sequences are MNHEY and SVGAGI. The CDR3 protein is CASSTGRVGYTF. As DNA, the CDR3 is TGTGCCAGCAGTACCGGCCGGGTTGGCTACACCTTC.

The chain combines TRBV5-4 with TRBJ2-5; 11 positions agree with TRBD2. Germline lookup yields CDR1 SGHNT and CDR2 YYREEE (reference sequence). The CDR3 extends over 15 amino acids. J gave up 5 bases and V 3 bases, and 6 bases lay outside the gene matches. The CDR3 DNA is TGTGCCAGCAGCTCACTAGCGGGGGTAGGGGAGACCCAGTACTTC. Protein product: CASSSLAGVGETQYF.

The chain recombines TRBV30 with TRBJ1-1; 9 bases map to TRBD1. The CDR3 covers 16 residues. Unmatched junction bases numbered 9, after V lost 3 bases and J lost 1 base. Germline values: CDR1 GTSNPN, CDR2 SVGIG (reference sequence). DNA for the CDR3: TGTGCCTGGAGGGGACAGGGAATGGCTCGGAACACTGAAGCTTTCTTT. Its translation is CAWRGQGMARNTEAFF.

There are a few counts of this clone. The genes are TRBV9 and TRBJ2-1, with D perhaps TRBD1 (5 bases). Trimming took 0 bases from V and 0 from J, leaving 13 bases between them. Germline loops: CDR1 SGDLS, CDR2 YYNGEE. This CDR3 spans 17 amino acids. CDR3 sequence reads: CASSVGGHSSSYNEQFF. Here the CDR3 DNA reads TGTGCCAGCAGCGTAGGAGGACATTCTAGCTCCTACAATGAGCAGTTCTTC.

V usage is TRBV28 and J usage is TRBJ1-5, with D possibly matching TRBD1 (5 bases). CDR1 MDHEN and CDR2 SYDVKM come from the germline V gene. This CDR3 is 14 amino acids long. Trimming took off 1 base at V and 4 bases at J, with 8 bases between the two ends. The CDR3 sequence: CASSLFRGNQPQHF. DNA of the CDR3: TGTGCCAGCAGTTTATTTCGGGGGAATCAGCCCCAGCATTTT.

V is TRBV19 and J is TRBJ1-4; D is uncertain. The CDR3 sequence is 14 residues long. The germline CDR1 and CDR2 sequences are LNHDA and SQIVND (reference sequence). The V and J ends lost 3 bases and 5 bases respectively, with 10 bases between them. Here the CDR3 reads CASSMLGGNEKLFF. CDR3 in DNA: TGTGCCAGTAGTATGTTGGGCGGGAATGAAAAACTGTTTTTT.

This clone was counted between two and nine times. The chain carries TRBV4-2 and TRBJ2-3; 7 nucleotides line up with TRBD2. CDR3 length: 15 amino acids. After removal of 5 bases from V and 1 base from J, the junction contained 6 bases not matched to a gene. CDR1 is LGHNA and CDR2 is YNFKEQ in the germline V gene. The CDR3 nucleotides are TGTGCCAGCAGCGCTCTAGCGGAAGGCACAGATACGCAGTATTTT. As protein: CASSALAEGTDTQYF.

The chain is built from TRBV7-8 and TRBJ2-7, with D possibly TRBD2 on 5 matching bases. From germline, CDR1 is SGHVS and CDR2 FQNEAQ. V lost 1 base and J lost 2, with 21 bases in between. The CDR3 runs 18 residues. DNA of the CDR3: TGTGCCAGCAGCTTAGGTGCGCCGACTACCCCAATTCCCTACGAGCAGTACTTC. This encodes CASSLGAPTTPIPYEQYF.

The chain uses TRBV6-1 and TRBJ2-5, with D possibly called TRBD1 or TRBD2 (5 bases each). From germline, CDR1 is MNHNS and CDR2 SASEGT. The germline V and J ends were trimmed by 2 bases and 0 bases, with 10 bases remaining between them. The CDR3 is 15 residues long. The CDR3 loop is CASSESWGHQETQYF. CDR3 nucleotides: TGTGCCAGCAGTGAATCGTGGGGACACCAAGAGACCCAGTACTTC.

This clone came up a few times. V and J are TRBV7-2 and TRBJ2-3, with TRBD1 identical over 11 bases. Trimming cost V 4 bases and J 4 bases; bases outside gene matches: 4. This CDR3 is built from 15 residues. Looked up from germline, CDR1 is SGHTA and CDR2 is FQGNSA. The CDR3 DNA reads TGTGCCAGCAGCTGGGGGACAGGGGGAGCAGATACGCAGTATTTT. This encodes CASSWGTGGADTQYF.

The J gene is TRBJ1-2, the V gene TRBV5-4; the D gene is possibly TRBD1 (5 bases). The V end was cut by 4 bases, the J end by 6 bases, with 28 bases between. This CDR3 has 18 amino acids. CDR1 is SGHNT, CDR2 YYREEE, per germline (reference sequence). The CDR3 is CASSPISTTGGPHNGYTF. DNA for the CDR3: TGTGCCAGCAGCCCAATTTCCACCACTGGGGGTCCACACAATGGCTACACCTTC.

J is TRBJ2-7 and V is TRBV4-3; D gene ambiguous. The CDR3 loop spans 14 amino acids. The ends were cut back, 2 bases at V and 1 base at J, with 9 bases in the middle. From germline, CDR1 is LGHNA and CDR2 YSLEER. The CDR3 is CASSQRAESYEQYF. CDR3 DNA sequence: TGCGCCAGCAGCCAACGGGCCGAATCCTACGAGCAGTACTTC.

The genes are TRBV19 and TRBJ2-2; D gene uncertain. The CDR3 length is 17 residues. The V gene's germline CDR1 is LNHDA and CDR2 SQIVND (reference sequence). V was clipped by 6 bases and J by 0 bases, with 17 bases between them. In DNA, the CDR3 is TGTGCCAGTAGACCGACATGGTTGGGGACGAACACCGGGGAGCTGTTTTTT. It specifies CASRPTWLGTNTGELFF.

The gene calls are TRBV2 and TRBJ2-1; tentatively, D is TRBD2 (8 bases). Trimming took 8 bases from V and 2 from J, leaving 13 bases between them. Germline V gene data show CDR1 as SNHLY and CDR2 as FYNNEI. The CDR3 has 14 residues. The CDR3 nucleotides read TGTGCCAGCCGGGAGGGGGCGGCCTACAATGAGCAGTTCTTC. This sequence encodes CASREGAAYNEQFF.

The chain employs TRBV6-1 and TRBJ2-3, with 9 bases lining up with TRBD1. The CDR3 spans 15 residues. V lost 5 bases and J lost 4; bases outside the gene matches: 7. Germline V gives CDR1 MNHNS, CDR2 SASEGT. Written as DNA, the CDR3 is TGTGCCAGCAGTACTCGGACAGGGGCGGCAGATACGCAGTATTTT. Its protein is CASSTRTGAADTQYF.

This clone turned up a few times. This chain links TRBV7-6 with TRBJ2-2; D gene ambiguous. Germline CDR1 and CDR2: SGHVS and FNYEAQ. The V gene lost 5 bases and the J gene lost 4 bases, with 5 bases spanning the gap. The CDR3 extends over 12 amino acids. CDR3 in DNA: TGTGCCAGCAGCCCCCGCACCGGGGAGCTGTTTTTT. This gives the protein CASSPRTGELFF.

This chain uses TRBV9 with TRBJ2-1; D is uncertain. The CDR3 is 13 amino acids. The germline V and J ends were trimmed by 2 bases and 10 bases, with 13 bases remaining between them. Germline V gene data show CDR1 as SGDLS and CDR2 as YYNGEE. CDR3 loop: CASSVDRPWEQFF. In nucleotides, the CDR3 is TGTGCCAGCAGCGTCGACCGGCCCTGGGAGCAGTTCTTC.

This chain links TRBV7-2 with TRBJ2-7; 9 positions agree with TRBD2. The CDR3 totals 16 residues. Trimming took 5 bases from V and 2 from J; bases not matched to a gene: 10. Germline assignment: CDR1 SGHTA and CDR2 FQGNSA. In DNA, the CDR3 is TGTGCCAGCAGCCACGCAACGAGCGGGGGGCCCTACGAGCAGTACTTC. It is translated as CASSHATSGGPYEQYF.

The chain has TRBV7-8 and TRBJ1-6; TRBD1 matches 9 bases. J lost 10 bases, V lost 0 bases, and 4 bases had no gene match. The CDR3 is 15 residues long. Germline CDR1 is SGHVS and CDR2 is FQNEAQ. The CDR3 loop reads CASSLARTGASPLHF. In DNA, the CDR3 is TGTGCCAGCAGCTTAGCAAGGACAGGGGCGTCACCCCTCCACTTT.

V and J are TRBV18 and TRBJ1-2; a weak D match, TRBD1 (6 bases). CDR1 is KGHSH and CDR2 is LQKENI in the germline V gene. The V gene lost 6 bases and the J gene lost 4 bases, with 12 bases spanning the gap. This CDR3 region has 13 residues. The CDR3 sequence: CASSPGQPYGYTF. CDR3 DNA: TGTGCCAGCTCGCCAGGACAGCCCTATGGCTACACCTTC.

The chain links TRBV27 to TRBJ1-1; perhaps TRBD1 as D (5 bases). The germline V gene has CDR1 MNHEY and CDR2 SMNVEV (reference sequence). CDR3 size: 14 residues. Trimming shortened V by 5 bases and J by 8 bases, and 18 bases separated the two germline ends. The CDR3 DNA reads TGTGCCAGCAGTGATAACAGGCCGGGAACCGAAGCTTTCTTT. Translation gives CASSDNRPGTEAFF.